This T cell receptor (beta chain) derives from a study of blood T cell repertoires in COVID-19. The wider study: Samples came from the United States, Italy and Spain, spanning acute and convalescent COVID-19. The analysed material was cDNA or gDNA that came from T cells, B-cell-depleted T cells, or PBMCs.

The repertoire was sequenced with immunoSEQ multiplex PCR; TCRdb's copy has only in-frame clones and lacks some. The sample records about 250,000 clones, 80% to 95% being singletons. This CDR3 is built from 14 residues. V gave up 3 bases and J gave up 4 bases; unmatched junction bases: 6. CDR1 and CDR2 from the germline V gene are SGDLS and YYNGEE. Material: PBMCs or T cells enriched from blood (not recorded which). This TCR was sampled from a woman younger than 30 who had recovered from COVID-19. The rearrangement links TRBV9 to TRBJ1-1, with 7 positions matching TRBD1. DNA for the CDR3: TGTGCCAGCAGCGCGAACAGGGGTGGCACTGAAGCTTTCTTT. Protein product: CASSANRGGTEAFF. Combining the CDR3 with reference TRBV9 and TRBJ1-1 gives the whole variable domain DSGVTQTPKHLITATGQRVTLRCSPRSGDLSVYWYQQSLDQGLQFLIQYYNGEERAKGNILERFSAQQFPDLHSELNLSSLELGDSALYFCASSANRGGTEAFFGQGTRLTVV.